This T cell receptor beta chain was captured by sequencing in a study of preoperative IRX-2 immunotherapy in early breast cancer. Data came from immunoSEQ multiplex PCR; TCRdb stores just in-frame clones and leaves some out. Among 3,500 to 4,500 clones listed, 80% were seen once. The treatment: preoperative locoregional IRX-2 cytokine immunotherapy. This phase Ib study tested locoregional IRX-2 cytokine immunotherapy given before surgery. This clone occurred a few times. The length of the CDR3 is 15 residues. Trimming left V 2 bases short and J 2 bases short, with 12 bases between. Germline CDR1 reads LGHNT; CDR2 reads FRNRAP.

Sample: tumor tissue, taken before IRX-2 immunotherapy. The rearrangement links TRBV12-5 to TRBJ1-2; D ambiguous. The TCR was taken from a human donor with breast cancer. Written as DNA, the CDR3 is TGTGCTAGTGGTTTGAGTGGCAGGCAGAACTATGGCTACACCTTC. Amino acids: CASGLSGRQNYGYTF.